These 17 T cell receptor beta chains share one sample of origin, sequenced in a study of blood T cell repertoires in COVID-19. Assay: immunoSEQ multiplex PCR; the TCRdb copy retains only in-frame clones and omits some. The profile covers some 260,000 clones, with 70% to 80% appearing a single time and around 3.4% taken by the ten largest. The sequenced sample consisted of peripheral blood. The origin of the receptors is a woman of 80 years or more with acute or convalescent COVID-19.

Remarks on this clone: This specimen includes other DNA sequences encoding the same CDR3. The chain couples TRBV29-1 to TRBJ2-3; no clear D. The CDR3 extends over 10 amino acids. Germline CDR1 SQVTM, CDR2 ANQGSEA. Trimming cost V 4 bases and J 3 bases, with 2 bases left between them. The CDR3 coding sequence is TGCAGCGTTGCTACAGATACGCAGTATTTT. This gives the protein CSVATDTQYF.

V usage is TRBV13 and J usage is TRBJ2-3; D is perhaps TRBD2 (5 bases). V lost 5 bases and J lost 2, with 20 bases in between. There are 17 residues in the CDR3. Germline CDR1 PRHDT, CDR2 FYEKMQ (reference sequence). CDR3 sequence: CASSPEWRQVYTDTQYF. The CDR3 nucleotides are TGTGCCAGCAGCCCTGAATGGAGGCAGGTATACACAGATACGCAGTATTTT.

This clone was detected once. The chain links TRBV6-5 to TRBJ1-5; D unclear. The CDR3 covers 15 residues. Trimming removed 0 bases from V and 2 bases from J, with 8 bases in between. Germline CDR1 MNHEY, CDR2 SVGAGI. CDR3 in amino acids: CASSYSGRGNQPQHF. The CDR3 nucleotides read TGTGCCAGCAGTTACTCGGGGAGGGGCAATCAGCCCCAGCATTTT.

For the CDR3, the DNA is TGTGCCAGCAGCCGTCTCGGTGGCACAGATACGCAGTATTTT. Translated: CASSRLGGTDTQYF. This sequence joins TRBV7-3 and TRBJ2-3; no firm D call. The CDR3 is 14 residues long. Per germline, CDR1 SGHTA and CDR2 FQGTGA. V dropped 5 bases and J dropped 1 base, with 10 bases sitting between them.

The CDR3 region has the DNA TGTGCCAGCAATCGGACAGACTATGGCTACACCTTC. Translating gives CASNRTDYGYTF. The rearrangement links TRBV6-5 to TRBJ1-2; maybe TRBD1 (6 bases). V was cut by 7 bases and J by 3 bases, with 9 bases left in between. This CDR3 is built from 12 residues. Per germline, CDR1 MNHEY and CDR2 SVGAGI.

This clone has only one observation. The CDR3 reads CASSLDRTYEQYF. The DNA for the CDR3 is TGTGCCAGCAGCTTAGACAGAACCTACGAGCAGTACTTC. The chain employs TRBV5-8 and TRBJ2-7, with D maybe TRBD1 (5 bases). This CDR3 spans 13 amino acids. V was shortened by 2 bases and J by 2 bases, with 8 bases between the two germline ends. CDR1 SGHTS and CDR2 YDEGEE come from the germline V gene.

The CDR3: CASSASGTGGNEQFF. The CDR3 bases are TGCGCCAGCAGCGCATCAGGGACAGGGGGCAATGAGCAGTTCTTC. The rearrangement links TRBV5-1 to TRBJ2-1, with 11 bases lining up with TRBD1. The CDR3 loop spans 15 amino acids. The V segment lost 4 bases and the J segment 6 bases; nucleotides outside the gene matches: 6. Germline V gene lookup returns CDR1 SGHRS and CDR2 YFSETQ.

This clone showed up just a few times. The V call is TRBV7-7, the J call TRBJ2-5; the D gene is possibly TRBD1 (6 bases). The CDR3 covers 13 residues. Trimming stripped 5 bases from V and 9 bases from J, with 16 bases between. Germline loops: CDR1 SSHAT, CDR2 FNYEAQ (reference sequence). In DNA form, the CDR3 reads TGTGCCAGCAGCCCGGACAGTATGTCGGCCCAGTACTTC. Amino acid sequence: CASSPDSMSAQYF.

This clone was observed many times. CDR3 in DNA: TGTGCCAGCAGTGCTGACTGGCTCTCCTACGAGCAGTACTTC. Residues: CASSADWLSYEQYF. The chain employs TRBV2 and TRBJ2-7, with no clear D. CDR1 is SNHLY, CDR2 FYNNEI, per germline. This CDR3 has 14 residues. The ends were cut back, 4 bases at V and 0 bases at J, with 10 bases in the middle. The variable domain in full, completed from reference TRBV2 and TRBJ2-7, reads EPEVTQTPSHQVTQMGQEVILRCVPISNHLYFYWYRQILGQKVEFLVSFYNNEISEKSEIFDDQFSVERPDGSNFTLKIRSTKLEDSAMYFCASSADWLSYEQYFGPGTRLTVT.

The rearrangement uses TRBV7-9 and TRBJ1-4; 12 bases line up with TRBD1. CDR3 size: 17 residues. Germline V CDR1 and CDR2: SEHNR, FQNEAQ (reference sequence). V gave up 3 bases and J gave up 2 bases; unmatched junction bases: 4. CDR3 sequence: CASSLGQGARTNEKLFF. The DNA of the CDR3 is TGTGCCAGCAGCTTGGGACAGGGGGCGCGTACTAATGAAAAACTGTTTTTT. Complete variable domain (other parts from reference TRBV7-9 and TRBJ1-4): DTGVSQNPRHKITKRGQNVTFRCDPISEHNRLYWYRQTLGQGPEFLTYFQNEAQLEKSRLLSDRFSAERPKGSFSTLEIQRTEQGDSAMYLCASSLGQGARTNEKLFFGSGTQLSVL.

This chain's CDR3 is CASSPGTHNEQFF. In DNA form, the CDR3 reads TGTGCCAGCAGCCCCGGGACACACAATGAGCAGTTCTTC. J is TRBJ2-1 and V is TRBV7-3, with D possibly TRBD1 on 6 matching bases. Germline CDR1 is SGHTA and CDR2 is FQGTGA. This CDR3 region has 13 residues. V was shortened by 5 bases and J by 5 bases, with 10 bases between the two germline ends.

This rearrangement joins TRBV7-3 to TRBJ2-5, with 7 bases aligning to TRBD1. V was clipped by 5 bases and J by 3 bases; unmatched bases: 3. This CDR3 has 13 amino acids. The germline CDR1 and CDR2 sequences are SGHTA and FQGTGA. The CDR3 bases are TGTGCCAGCAGCCCGGGACAGAAAGAGACCCAGTACTTC. Encoded protein: CASSPGQKETQYF.

Note on this clone: Other DNA sequences in the same sample also yield this CDR3. The V call is TRBV6-5, the J call TRBJ1-2; 7 bases are shared with TRBD1. Trimming at V came to 6 bases and at J to 3 bases, leaving 4 bases not matched to a gene. Per the germline V gene, CDR1 is MNHEY and CDR2 is SVGAGI. The CDR3 spans 13 residues. Here the CDR3 reads CASSRGSDYGYTF. The CDR3 bases are TGTGCCAGCAGCAGGGGGTCGGACTATGGCTACACCTTC.

A note on this clone: One junction end does not reproduce the germline sequence, and a read error may be involved. The gene calls are TRBV12-3 or TRBV12-4 and TRBJ2-7; 7 bases match TRBD2. The CDR3 extends over 13 amino acids. The CDR3 DNA follows: TGTGCCAGCAGACGGGGGGTGTATGGCACCTTGCACTTC. Its protein is CASRRGVYGTLHF.

The V gene is TRBV11-3, the J gene TRBJ2-7; 8 bases fit TRBD1. Per germline, CDR1 SGHNT and CDR2 YENEEA. V was pared by 4 bases and J by 3 bases, with 8 bases of the junction left unmatched. The CDR3 contains 15 residues. CDR3 nucleotides: TGTGCCAGCAGCTACAGAACAGGGGGAATCTACGAGCAGTACTTC. Residues: CASSYRTGGIYEQYF.

The chain couples TRBV27 to TRBJ2-7, with D possibly matching TRBD1 (6 bases). The CDR3 has 20 residues. The germline CDR1 and CDR2 sequences are MNHEY and SMNVEV (reference sequence). The V end was cut by 1 base, the J end by 0 bases, with 25 bases between. The CDR3 DNA follows: TGTGCCAGCAGTTTATTGAGGGTGGGCAGGGGCACTAGGAGCTCCTACGAGCAGTACTTC. Protein product: CASSLLRVGRGTRSSYEQYF.

The rearrangement uses TRBV2 and TRBJ1-6; the D is unclear. In germline, CDR1 is SNHLY, CDR2 FYNNEI. V gave up 6 bases and J gave up 2 bases, with 14 bases separating them. This CDR3 is 16 amino acids long. The CDR3 protein is CASSVRRGAYNSPLHF. CDR3 coding DNA: TGTGCCAGCAGCGTGAGGCGTGGCGCCTATAATTCACCCCTCCACTTT.